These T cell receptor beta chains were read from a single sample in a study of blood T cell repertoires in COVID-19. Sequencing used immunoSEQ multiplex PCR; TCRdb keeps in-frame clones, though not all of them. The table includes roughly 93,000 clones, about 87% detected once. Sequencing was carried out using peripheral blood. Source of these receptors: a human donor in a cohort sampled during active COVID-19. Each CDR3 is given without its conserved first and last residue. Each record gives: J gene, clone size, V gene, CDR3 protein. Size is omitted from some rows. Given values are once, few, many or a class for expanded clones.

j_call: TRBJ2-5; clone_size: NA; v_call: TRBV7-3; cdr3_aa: ASSPSAGVRGTQY
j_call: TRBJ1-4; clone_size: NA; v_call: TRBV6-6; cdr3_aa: ASSRDSGNEKLF
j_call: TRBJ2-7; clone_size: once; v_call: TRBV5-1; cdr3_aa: ASSFYGYEQY
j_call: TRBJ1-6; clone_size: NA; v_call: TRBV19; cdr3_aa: ASRQGWTPLH
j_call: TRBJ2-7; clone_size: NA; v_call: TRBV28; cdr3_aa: ASSSQGPNEQY
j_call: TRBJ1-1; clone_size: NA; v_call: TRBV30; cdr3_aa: AWVGRGMSNTEAF
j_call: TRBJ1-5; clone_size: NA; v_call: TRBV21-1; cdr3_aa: ASRPRGGVDQPQH
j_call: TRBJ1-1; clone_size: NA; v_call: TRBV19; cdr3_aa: ASSPSDSPMNTEAF
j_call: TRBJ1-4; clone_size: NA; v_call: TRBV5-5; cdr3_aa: ASRFRTPDEKLF
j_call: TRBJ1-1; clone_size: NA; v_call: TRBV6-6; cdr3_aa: ASSYPVDRATEAF
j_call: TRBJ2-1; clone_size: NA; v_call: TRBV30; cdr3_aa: AWSTTPNEQF
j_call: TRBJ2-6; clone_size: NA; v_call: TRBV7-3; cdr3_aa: ASSSRGGSGANVLT
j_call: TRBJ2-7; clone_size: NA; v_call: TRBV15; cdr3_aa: ATSRDPPRGPRDYEQY
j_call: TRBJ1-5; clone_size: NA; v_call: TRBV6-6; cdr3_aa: ASSASTGENQPQH
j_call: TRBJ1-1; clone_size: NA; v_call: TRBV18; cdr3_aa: ASSPPIKGDTEAF
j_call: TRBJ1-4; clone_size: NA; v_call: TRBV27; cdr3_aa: ASSWGSGEKLF
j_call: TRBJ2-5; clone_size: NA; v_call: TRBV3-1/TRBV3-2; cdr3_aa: ASSPGETQY
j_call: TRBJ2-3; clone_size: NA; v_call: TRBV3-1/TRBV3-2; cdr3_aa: ASSPSEAGGVDTQY
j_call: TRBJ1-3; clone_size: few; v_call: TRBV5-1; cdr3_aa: ASSLEAEPGNTIY
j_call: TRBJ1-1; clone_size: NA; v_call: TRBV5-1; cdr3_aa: ASSSGLHTEAF
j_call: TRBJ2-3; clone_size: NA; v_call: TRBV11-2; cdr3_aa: ASSLEGSVAGQY
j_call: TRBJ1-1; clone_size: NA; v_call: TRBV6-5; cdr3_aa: ASSYSMPGKGTEAF